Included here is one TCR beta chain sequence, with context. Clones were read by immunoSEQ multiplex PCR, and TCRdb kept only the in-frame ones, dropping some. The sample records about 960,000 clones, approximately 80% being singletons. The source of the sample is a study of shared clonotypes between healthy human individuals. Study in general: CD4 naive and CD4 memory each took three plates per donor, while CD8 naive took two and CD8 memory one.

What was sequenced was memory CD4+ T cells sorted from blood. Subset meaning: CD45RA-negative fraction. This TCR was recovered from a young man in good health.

Here the CDR3 reads CASISYNSPLHF. The CDR3 bases are TGTGCCAGCATATCCTATAATTCACCCCTCCACTTT. The chain couples TRBV2 to TRBJ1-6; D remains unclear. From germline, CDR1 is SNHLY and CDR2 FYNNEI. V was trimmed by 7 bases and J by 1 base, leaving 2 bases between them. The CDR3 contains 12 residues.